A selection of T cell receptor beta chains follows, all from one sample in a study of blood T cell dynamics during melanoma immunotherapy. The data were produced by immunoSEQ multiplex PCR, yet TCRdb's version contains in-frame clones alone and is incomplete. The table lists 9,500 to 13,000 clones, roughly nine tenths of them singletons. The source was blood, collected from a patient treated with checkpoint blockade. The source of these receptors is a human donor with melanoma. Each CDR3 is given with its conserved first and last residue. The D gene is left open where the match is weak. Expanded clones get a size class; other rows say once, few or many, or leave the size out.

TRBJ2-5 | - | - | TRBV29-1 | CSPFPGTQYF | TGCAGCCCTTTTCCCGGGACCCAGTACTTC
TRBJ1-1 | - | - | TRBV14 | CASSTRDYTEAFF | TGTGCCAGCAGCACACGAGACTACACTGAAGCTTTCTTT
TRBJ1-2 | - | - | TRBV27 | CASSTSVVGAGGYTF | TGTGCCAGCAGTACCTCCGTTGTCGGGGCAGGAGGCTACACCTTC
TRBJ1-5 | - | TRBD1 | TRBV5-1 | CASSAQGGGDQPQHF | TGCGCCAGCAGCGCCCAGGGGGGGGGCGATCAGCCCCAGCATTTT
TRBJ2-5 | - | - | TRBV11-2 | CASSLVRGETQYF | TGTGCCAGCAGCTTAGTCCGGGGGGAGACCCAGTACTTC
TRBJ2-5 | - | TRBD1 | TRBV12-5 | CASGLAPPGTEETQYF | TGTGCTAGTGGTTTGGCCCCCCCCGGGACAGAAGAGACCCAGTACTTC
TRBJ2-1 | - | - | TRBV19 | CASNDLNSSPNEQFF | TGTGCCAGTAATGATTTAAACAGCTCTCCCAATGAGCAGTTCTTC
TRBJ1-2 | - | - | TRBV19 | CASTPRVNYGYTF | TGTGCCAGTACCCCCAGGGTAAACTATGGCTACACCTTC
TRBJ1-1 | - | - | TRBV18 | CASSPPTRNTEAFF | TGTGCCAGCTCACCACCCACAAGGAACACTGAAGCTTTCTTT
TRBJ1-1 | - | - | TRBV19 | CASSIGAVNTEAFF | TGTGCCAGTAGTATAGGGGCGGTGAACACTGAAGCTTTCTTT
TRBJ1-6 | - | - | TRBV2 | CASSDGSLHF | TGTGCCAGCAGTGATGGTTCCCTCCACTTT
TRBJ1-1 | - | - | TRBV6-5 | CASSYYGGGSEAFF | TGTGCCAGCAGTTACTATGGTGGGGGGAGCGAAGCTTTCTTT
TRBJ1-6 | - | - | TRBV2 | CATRGNYNSPLHF | TGTGCCACCAGGGGTAACTATAATTCACCCCTCCACTTT
TRBJ2-1 | - | - | TRBV6-1 | CASSEVGGKDEQFF | TGTGCCAGCAGTGAAGTTGGAGGGAAAGATGAGCAGTTCTTC
TRBJ1-1 | once | - | TRBV27 | CASSWGKLNAEAFF | TGTGCCAGCAGTTGGGGTAAATTGAACGCTGAAGCTTTCTTT
TRBJ2-1 | - | - | TRBV27 | CASSFSGPGNEQFF | -
TRBJ1-1 | large | - | TRBV5-6 | CASSLNGGIRGEAFF | TGTGCCAGCAGCTTGAATGGGGGGATCAGGGGTGAAGCTTTCTTT
TRBJ2-7 | - | - | TRBV10-3 | CAISGNTETTYEQYF | TGTGCCATCAGTGGCAATACAGAGACTACCTACGAGCAGTACTTC
TRBJ2-7 | - | - | TRBV2 | CASSDGAGYEQYF | TGTGCCAGCAGTGATGGGGCGGGTTACGAGCAGTACTTC
TRBJ1-2 | - | - | TRBV2 | CASSEAFAYTF | TGTGCCAGCAGTGAGGCATTCGCTTACACCTTC
TRBJ2-1 | - | - | TRBV18 | CASSPSWGQTLEYNEQFF | TGTGCCAGCTCACCATCCTGGGGCCAGACCCTAGAATACAATGAGCAGTTCTTC
TRBJ2-2 | hyperexpanded | TRBD2 | TRBV7-9 | CASSRGLAGEAGELFF | TGTGCCAGCAGCCGAGGACTAGCGGGAGAGGCTGGGGAGCTGTTTTTT
TRBJ1-3 | - | TRBD1 | TRBV4-1 | CASSPYFRQGAASGNTIYF | TGCGCCAGCAGCCCTTATTTTAGACAGGGGGCCGCCTCTGGAAACACCATATATTTT
TRBJ2-5 | - | - | TRBV2 | CASSPGEETQYF | TGTGCCAGCAGCCCCGGGGAAGAGACCCAGTACTTC
TRBJ1-1 | - | - | TRBV2 | CASSETMGAEAFF | TGTGCCAGCAGTGAAACAATGGGGGCGGAAGCTTTCTTT
TRBJ2-2 | once | TRBD1 | TRBV11-3 | CASSSRTGGYTGELFF | TGTGCCAGCAGCTCCCGGACAGGGGGCTACACCGGGGAGCTGTTTTTT
TRBJ2-7 | - | - | TRBV7-9 | CASSLFPDSYEQYF | TGTGCCAGCAGCTTATTCCCAGACTCCTACGAGCAGTACTTC
TRBJ1-2 | - | - | TRBV7-9 | CASSVGRQFGANYGYTF | TGTGCCAGCAGCGTCGGGCGGCAGTTTGGCGCTAACTATGGCTACACCTTC
TRBJ2-4 | once | - | TRBV29-1 | CSVRFSTNIQYF | TGCAGCGTTAGATTCTCCACAAACATTCAGTACTTC
TRBJ2-3 | - | TRBD2 | TRBV19 | CASKTSGVGDTQYF | TGTGCCAGTAAGACTAGCGGGGTGGGGGATACGCAGTATTTT
TRBJ2-7 | - | - | TRBV5-1 | CASSRGAENEQYF | TGCGCCAGTTCGAGGGGGGCTGAGAACGAGCAGTACTTC
TRBJ2-1 | - | TRBD2 | TRBV6-1 | CASSEESGGYNEQFF | TGTGCCAGCAGTGAAGAAAGCGGGGGCTACAATGAGCAGTTCTTC
TRBJ1-4 | - | - | TRBV5-1 | CASSADPSNEKLFF | TGCGCCAGCAGCGCCGACCCTTCGAATGAAAAACTGTTTTTT
TRBJ2-1 | - | - | TRBV28 | CASSLSSAYNEQFF | TGTGCCAGCAGTCTATCATCCGCCTACAATGAGCAGTTCTTC
TRBJ1-2 | - | TRBD1 | TRBV6-6 | CASSSRTGRVHGYTF | TGTGCCAGCAGTTCCAGGACAGGGAGAGTCCATGGCTACACCTTC
TRBJ2-1 | - | - | TRBV20-1 | CSARGPNEQFF | TGCAGTGCTAGGGGGCCCAATGAGCAGTTCTTC
TRBJ2-5 | - | TRBD2 | TRBV7-9 | CASSKGGTSGPEAQYF | TGTGCCAGCAGCAAAGGTGGGACTAGCGGCCCGGAGGCCCAGTACTTC